This T cell receptor (beta chain) comes out of a study of blood T cell repertoires in COVID-19. This CDR3 region has 16 residues. The J segment lost 1 base and the V segment lost 2 bases, leaving 4 bases of the junction unmatched. Germline lookup yields CDR1 SGHVS and CDR2 FNYEAQ. The protocol was immunoSEQ multiplex PCR, while the TCRdb copy is restricted to in-frame clones and leaves out a portion. This table has 9,500 to 15,000 clones, roughly 90% appearing once. The specimen sequenced was peripheral blood. V usage is TRBV7-6 and J usage is TRBJ2-5, with 10 bases that match TRBD2. The sequence was collected from a man aged 70-80 years with active COVID-19. The DNA of the CDR3 is TGTGCCAGCAGCTTATTAGTAGCGGGGGGCCAAGAGACCCAGTACTTC. This encodes CASSLLVAGGQETQYF.